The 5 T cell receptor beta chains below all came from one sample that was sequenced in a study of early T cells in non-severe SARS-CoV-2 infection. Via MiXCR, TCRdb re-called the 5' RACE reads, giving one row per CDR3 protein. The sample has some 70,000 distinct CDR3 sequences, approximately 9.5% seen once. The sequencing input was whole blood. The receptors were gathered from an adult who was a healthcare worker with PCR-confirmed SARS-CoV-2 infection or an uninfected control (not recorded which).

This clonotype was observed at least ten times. CDR3 residues: CASSSGRGTQYF. The DNA of the CDR3 is TGTGCCAGCAGCTCAGGACGGGGCACGCAGTATTTT. This chain links TRBV7-9 with TRBJ2-3; D tentatively fits TRBD1 or TRBD2 (5 bases each). The CDR3 is made up of 12 amino acids. CDR1 is SEHNR and CDR2 is FQNEAQ in the germline V gene (reference sequence). Trimming shortened V by 4 bases and J by 9 bases, and 11 bases separated the two germline ends.

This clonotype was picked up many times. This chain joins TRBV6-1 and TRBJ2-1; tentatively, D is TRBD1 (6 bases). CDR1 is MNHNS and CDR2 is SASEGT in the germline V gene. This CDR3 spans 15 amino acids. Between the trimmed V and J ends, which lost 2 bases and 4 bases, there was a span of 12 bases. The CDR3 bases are TGTGCCAGCAGTGAAATAGTGACAGGATACAATGAGCAGTTCTTC. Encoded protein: CASSEIVTGYNEQFF.

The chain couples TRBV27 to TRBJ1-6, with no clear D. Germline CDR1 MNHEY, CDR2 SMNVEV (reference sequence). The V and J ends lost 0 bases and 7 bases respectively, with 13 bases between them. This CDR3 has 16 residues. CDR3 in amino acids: CASSLSLGSSNSPLHF. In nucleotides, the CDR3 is TGTGCCAGCAGTTTATCGCTCGGGAGCTCAAATTCACCCCTCCACTTT.

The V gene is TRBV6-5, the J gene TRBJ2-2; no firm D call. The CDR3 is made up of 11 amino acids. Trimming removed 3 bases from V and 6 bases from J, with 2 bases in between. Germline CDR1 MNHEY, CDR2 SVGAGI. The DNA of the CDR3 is TGTGCCAGCAGTTATGCCGGGGAGCTGTTTTTT. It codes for CASSYAGELFF.

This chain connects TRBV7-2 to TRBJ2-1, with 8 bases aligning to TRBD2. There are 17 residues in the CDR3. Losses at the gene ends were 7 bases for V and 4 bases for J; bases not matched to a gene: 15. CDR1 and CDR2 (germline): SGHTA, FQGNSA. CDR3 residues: CASTSQSGSGSYNEQFF. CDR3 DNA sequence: TGTGCCAGCACTTCACAAAGCGGGAGCGGGTCTTACAATGAGCAGTTCTTC.